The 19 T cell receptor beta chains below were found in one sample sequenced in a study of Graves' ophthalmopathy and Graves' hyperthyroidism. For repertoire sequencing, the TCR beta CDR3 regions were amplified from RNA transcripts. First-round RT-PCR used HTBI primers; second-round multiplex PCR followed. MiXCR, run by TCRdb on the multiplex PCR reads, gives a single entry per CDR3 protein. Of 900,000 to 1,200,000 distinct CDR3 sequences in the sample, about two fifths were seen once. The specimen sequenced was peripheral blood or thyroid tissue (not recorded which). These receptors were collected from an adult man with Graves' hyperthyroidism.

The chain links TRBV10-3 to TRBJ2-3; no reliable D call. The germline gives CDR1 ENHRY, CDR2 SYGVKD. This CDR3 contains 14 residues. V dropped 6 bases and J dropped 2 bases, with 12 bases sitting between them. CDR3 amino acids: CAIRGISNTDTQYF. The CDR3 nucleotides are TGTGCCATCAGAGGGATTTCAAACACAGATACGCAGTATTTT.

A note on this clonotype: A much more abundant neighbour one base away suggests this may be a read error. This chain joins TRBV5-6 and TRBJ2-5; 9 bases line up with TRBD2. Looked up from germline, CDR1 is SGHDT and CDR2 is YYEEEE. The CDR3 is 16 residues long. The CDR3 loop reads CASSQDVAGGQETQCF. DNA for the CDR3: TGTGCCAGCAGCCAAGATGTGGCGGGAGGGCAAGAGACCCAGTGCTTC.

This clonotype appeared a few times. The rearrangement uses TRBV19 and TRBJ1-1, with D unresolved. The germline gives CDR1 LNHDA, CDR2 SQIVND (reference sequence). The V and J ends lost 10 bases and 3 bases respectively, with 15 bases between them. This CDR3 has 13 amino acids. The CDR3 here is CATTTHRDTEAFF. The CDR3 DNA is TGTGCCACCACGACGCACCGGGACACTGAAGCTTTCTTT.

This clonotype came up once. CDR3 coding DNA: TGTGCCAGCAGTTTCAAGGGAGTCTGGTCCTACGAGCAGTACTTC. Translated: CASSFKGVWSYEQYF. The chain carries TRBV6-5 and TRBJ2-7; TRBD2 might be the D (5 bases). V lost 4 bases and J 1 base, leaving 14 bases between the germline ends. CDR3 length equals 15 residues. Germline V CDR1 and CDR2: MNHEY, SVGAGI.

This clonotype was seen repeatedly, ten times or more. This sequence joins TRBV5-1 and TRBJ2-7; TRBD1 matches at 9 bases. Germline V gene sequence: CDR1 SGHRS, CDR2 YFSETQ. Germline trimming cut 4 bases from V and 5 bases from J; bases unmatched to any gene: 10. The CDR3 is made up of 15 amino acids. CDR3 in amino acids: CASSPDGTGINEQYF. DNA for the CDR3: TGCGCCAGCAGCCCGGACGGGACAGGGATCAACGAGCAGTACTTC.

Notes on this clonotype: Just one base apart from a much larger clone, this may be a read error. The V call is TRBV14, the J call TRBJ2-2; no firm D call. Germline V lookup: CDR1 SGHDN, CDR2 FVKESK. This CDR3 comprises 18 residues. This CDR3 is CACSPLMGYRSNTGELFF. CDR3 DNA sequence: TGTGCCTGCAGCCCCTTGATGGGTTACCGATCGAACACCGGGGAGCTGTTTTTT.

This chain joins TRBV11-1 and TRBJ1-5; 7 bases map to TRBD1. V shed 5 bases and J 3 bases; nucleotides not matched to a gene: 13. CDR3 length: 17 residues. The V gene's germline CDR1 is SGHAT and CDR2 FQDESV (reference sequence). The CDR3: CASSPDGTGVPNQPQHF. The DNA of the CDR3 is TGTGCCAGCAGCCCGGACGGCACAGGGGTCCCCAATCAGCCCCAGCATTTT.

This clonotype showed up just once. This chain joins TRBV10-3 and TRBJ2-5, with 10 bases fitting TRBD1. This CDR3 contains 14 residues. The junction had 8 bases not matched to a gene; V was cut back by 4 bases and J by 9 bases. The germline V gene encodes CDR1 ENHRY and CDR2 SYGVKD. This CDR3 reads CAISVGTGDQPQYF. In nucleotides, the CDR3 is TGTGCCATCAGTGTTGGGACAGGGGATCAGCCCCAGTACTTC.

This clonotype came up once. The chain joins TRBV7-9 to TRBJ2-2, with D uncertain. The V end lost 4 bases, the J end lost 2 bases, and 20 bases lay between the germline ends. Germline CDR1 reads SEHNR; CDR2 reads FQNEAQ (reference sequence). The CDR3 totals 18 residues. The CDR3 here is CASSSESTGSGNTGELFF. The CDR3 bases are TGTGCCAGCAGCTCCGAATCGACGGGCTCTGGAAACACCGGGGAGCTGTTTTTT.

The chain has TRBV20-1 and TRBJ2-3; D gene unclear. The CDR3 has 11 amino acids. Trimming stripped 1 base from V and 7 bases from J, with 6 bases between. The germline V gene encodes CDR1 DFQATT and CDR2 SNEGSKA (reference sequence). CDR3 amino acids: CSARAPNTQYF. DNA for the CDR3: TGCAGTGCTAGAGCCCCAAATACGCAGTATTTT.

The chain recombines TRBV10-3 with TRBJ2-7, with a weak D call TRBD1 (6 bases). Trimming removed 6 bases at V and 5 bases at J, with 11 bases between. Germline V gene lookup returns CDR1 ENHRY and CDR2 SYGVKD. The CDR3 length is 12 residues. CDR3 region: CAISRYRDEQYF. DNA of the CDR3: TGTGCCATCAGCCGGTACAGGGACGAGCAGTACTTC.

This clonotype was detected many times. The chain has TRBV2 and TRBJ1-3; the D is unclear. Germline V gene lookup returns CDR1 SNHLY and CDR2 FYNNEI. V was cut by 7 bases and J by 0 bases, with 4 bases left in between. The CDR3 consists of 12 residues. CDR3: CASTYSGNTIYF. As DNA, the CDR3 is TGTGCCAGCACCTACTCTGGAAACACCATATATTTT.

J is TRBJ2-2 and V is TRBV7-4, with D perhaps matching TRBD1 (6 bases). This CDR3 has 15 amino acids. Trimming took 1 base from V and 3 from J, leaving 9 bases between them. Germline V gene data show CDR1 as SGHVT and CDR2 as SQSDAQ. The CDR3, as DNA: TGTGCCAGCAGCTTAGATGAGGGGGACACCGGGGAGCTGTTTTTT. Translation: CASSLDEGDTGELFF.

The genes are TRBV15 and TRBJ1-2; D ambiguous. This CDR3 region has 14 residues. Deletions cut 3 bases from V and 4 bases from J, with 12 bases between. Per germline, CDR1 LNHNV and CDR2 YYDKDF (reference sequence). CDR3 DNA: TGTGCCACCAGCAGCTTGGCGGCGGTCTATGGCTACACCTTC. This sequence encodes CATSSLAAVYGYTF.

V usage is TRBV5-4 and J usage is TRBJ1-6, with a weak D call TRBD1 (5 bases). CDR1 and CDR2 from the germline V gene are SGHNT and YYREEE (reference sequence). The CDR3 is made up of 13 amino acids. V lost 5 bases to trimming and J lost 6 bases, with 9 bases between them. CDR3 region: CASRGRINSPLHF. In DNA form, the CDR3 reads TGTGCCAGCAGGGGACGGATTAATTCACCCCTCCACTTT.

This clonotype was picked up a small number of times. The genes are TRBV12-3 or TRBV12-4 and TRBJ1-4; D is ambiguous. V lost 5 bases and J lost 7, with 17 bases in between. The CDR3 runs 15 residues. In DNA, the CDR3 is TGTGCCAGCAGTCCACGGTTTGGTGACGGTGAAAAACTGTTTTTT. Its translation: CASSPRFGDGEKLFF.

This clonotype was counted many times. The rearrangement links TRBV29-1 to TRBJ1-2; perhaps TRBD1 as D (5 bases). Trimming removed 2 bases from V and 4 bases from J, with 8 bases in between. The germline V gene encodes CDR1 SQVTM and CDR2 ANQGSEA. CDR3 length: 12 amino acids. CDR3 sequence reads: CSVEQDSYGYTF. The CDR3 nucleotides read TGCAGCGTTGAACAAGACAGCTATGGCTACACCTTC.

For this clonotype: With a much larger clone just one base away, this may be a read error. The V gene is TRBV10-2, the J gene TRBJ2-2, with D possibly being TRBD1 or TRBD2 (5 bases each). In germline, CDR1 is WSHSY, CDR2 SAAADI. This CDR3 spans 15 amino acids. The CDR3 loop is CACSYMRGASGELFF. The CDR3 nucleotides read TGTGCCTGCAGTTACATGAGGGGAGCTTCCGGGGAGCTGTTTTTT.

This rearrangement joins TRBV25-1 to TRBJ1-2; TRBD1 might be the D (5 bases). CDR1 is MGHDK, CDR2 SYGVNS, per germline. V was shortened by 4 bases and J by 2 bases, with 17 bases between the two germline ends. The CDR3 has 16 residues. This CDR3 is CASSASDSLLNYGYTF. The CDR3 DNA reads TGTGCCAGCAGTGCATCAGACAGTCTTTTAAACTATGGCTACACCTTC.